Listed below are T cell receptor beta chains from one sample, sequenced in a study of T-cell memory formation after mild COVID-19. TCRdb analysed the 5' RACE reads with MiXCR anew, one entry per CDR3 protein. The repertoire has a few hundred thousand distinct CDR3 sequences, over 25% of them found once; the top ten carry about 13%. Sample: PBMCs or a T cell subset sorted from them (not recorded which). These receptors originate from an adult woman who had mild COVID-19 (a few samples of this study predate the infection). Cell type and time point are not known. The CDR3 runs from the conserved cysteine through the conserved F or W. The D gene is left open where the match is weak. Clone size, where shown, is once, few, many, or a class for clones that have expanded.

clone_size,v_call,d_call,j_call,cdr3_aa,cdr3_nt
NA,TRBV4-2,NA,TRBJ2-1,CASSQGKVDEQFF,TGTGCCAGCAGCCAAGGAAAGGTCGATGAGCAGTTCTTC
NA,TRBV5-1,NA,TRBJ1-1,CASSPRDRMNTEAFF,TGCGCCAGCAGCCCTCGTGACAGGATGAACACTGAAGCTTTCTTT
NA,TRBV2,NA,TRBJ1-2,CASGEGYGYTF,TGTGCCAGCGGGGAAGGCTATGGCTACACCTTC
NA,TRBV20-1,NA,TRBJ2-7,CSARSNPYEQYF,TGCAGTGCTAGAAGTAACCCCTACGAGCAGTACTTC
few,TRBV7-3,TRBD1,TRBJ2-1,CASSHTGGPSNEQFF,TGTGCCAGCAGCCACACAGGGGGCCCAAGCAATGAGCAGTTCTTC
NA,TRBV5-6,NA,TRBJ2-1,CASSPDRNEQFF,TGTGCCAGCAGCCCCGACAGGAATGAGCAGTTCTTC
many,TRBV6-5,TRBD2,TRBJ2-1,CASRKLAGVMNEQFF,TGTGCCAGCAGGAAGCTAGCGGGGGTAATGAATGAGCAGTTCTTC
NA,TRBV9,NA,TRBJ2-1,CASSVAKVGFNEQFF,TGTGCCAGCAGCGTAGCTAAGGTTGGATTCAATGAGCAGTTCTTC
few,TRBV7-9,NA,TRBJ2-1,CASSLEPLIGNEQFF,TGTGCCAGCAGCTTGGAACCCCTCATCGGGAATGAGCAGTTCTTC
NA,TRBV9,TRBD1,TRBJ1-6,CASSHRQGANSPLHF,TGTGCCAGCAGCCACCGACAGGGGGCTAATTCACCCCTCCACTTT
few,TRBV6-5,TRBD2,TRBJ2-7,CASSYSAGTSGPYEQYF,TGTGCCAGCAGTTACTCGGCGGGGACTAGCGGCCCCTACGAGCAGTACTTC
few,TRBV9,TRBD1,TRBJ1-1,CASSGGQGLGEAFF,TGTGCCAGCAGCGGCGGACAGGGGTTGGGTGAAGCTTTCTTT
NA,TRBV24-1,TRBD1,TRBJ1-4,CATSDGRQGTNEKLFF,TGTGCCACCAGTGACGGAAGACAGGGAACTAATGAAAAACTGTTTTTT
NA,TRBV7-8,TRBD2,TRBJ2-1,CASRGEGAGYNEQFF,TGTGCCAGCAGGGGGGAGGGCGCGGGTTACAATGAGCAGTTCTTC
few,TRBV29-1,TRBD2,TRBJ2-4,CSVDSGAGNIQYF,TGCAGCGTTGATAGCGGGGCTGGAAACATTCAGTACTTC
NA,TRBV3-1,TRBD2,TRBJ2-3,CASSHPGLVDTDTQYF,TGTGCCAGCAGCCACCCAGGACTAGTAGACACAGATACGCAGTATTTT
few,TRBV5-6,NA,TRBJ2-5,CASSLALGIQETQYF,TGTGCCAGCAGCTTGGCGTTGGGAATCCAAGAGACCCAGTACTTC
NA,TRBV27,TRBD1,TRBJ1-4,CASSKTTGVNEKLFF,TGTGCCAGCAGTAAGACAACAGGGGTTAATGAAAAACTGTTTTTT
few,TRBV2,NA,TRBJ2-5,CASSEGDLQETQYF,TGTGCCAGCAGTGAAGGGGACTTACAAGAGACCCAGTACTTC
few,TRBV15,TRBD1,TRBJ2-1,CATSRGQGSGNEQFF,TGTGCCACCAGCAGGGGACAGGGAAGTGGCAATGAGCAGTTCTTC
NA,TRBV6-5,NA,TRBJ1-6,CASSYTQGGGSPLHF,TGTGCCAGCAGTTACACCCAGGGAGGAGGCTCACCCCTCCACTTT
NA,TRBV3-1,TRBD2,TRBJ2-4,CASSQDLSGRGMFQYF,TGTGCCAGCAGCCAAGATCTAAGCGGGAGGGGTATGTTTCAGTACTTC
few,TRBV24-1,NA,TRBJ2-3,CATSDPSAPDTQYF,TGTGCCACCAGTGATCCATCGGCGCCAGATACGCAGTATTTT
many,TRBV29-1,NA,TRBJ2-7,CSVLLAYEQYF,TGCAGCGTCCTGCTAGCCTACGAGCAGTACTTC
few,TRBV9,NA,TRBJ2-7,CASSEGGVGEQYF,TGTGCCAGCAGCGAAGGGGGAGTCGGCGAGCAGTACTTC
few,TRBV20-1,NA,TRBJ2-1,CSAPDRNPHEQFF,TGCAGTGCCCCCGACCGAAACCCCCATGAGCAGTTCTTC
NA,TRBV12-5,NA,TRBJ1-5,CASGFAYNQPQHF,TGTGCTAGTGGTTTCGCCTATAATCAGCCCCAGCATTTT
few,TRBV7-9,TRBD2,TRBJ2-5,CASSMGTSGIETQYF,TGTGCCAGCAGCATGGGGACTAGCGGGATCGAGACCCAGTACTTC
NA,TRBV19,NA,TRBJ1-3,CASSMDGSGNTIYF,TGTGCCAGTAGTATGGATGGATCTGGAAACACCATATATTTT
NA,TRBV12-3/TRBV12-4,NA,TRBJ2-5,CASSFEFQETQYF,TGTGCCAGCAGTTTTGAGTTCCAAGAGACCCAGTACTTC
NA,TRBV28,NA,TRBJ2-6,CASSTRLAYRGANVLTF,TGTGCCAGCAGTACCCGACTGGCCTATCGCGGGGCCAACGTCCTGACTTTC
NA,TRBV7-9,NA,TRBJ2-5,CASSRALANRQETQYF,TGTGCCAGCAGCCGGGCACTAGCCAACCGACAAGAGACCCAGTACTTC
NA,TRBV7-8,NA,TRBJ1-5,CASSFRTDSYSQPQHF,TGTGCCAGCAGCTTTAGGACCGACAGCTACTCTCAGCCCCAGCATTTT
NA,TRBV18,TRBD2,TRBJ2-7,CASSPALAGASYEQYF,TGTGCCAGCTCACCCGCGCTAGCGGGGGCGTCCTACGAGCAGTACTTC
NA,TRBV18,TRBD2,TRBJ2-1,CASSRNSGGTYNEQFF,TGTGCCAGCTCACGAAATAGCGGGGGGACGTACAATGAGCAGTTCTTC
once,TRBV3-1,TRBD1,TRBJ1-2,CASSTGGRNYGYTF,TGTGCCAGCAGCACAGGGGGCAGAAACTATGGCTACACCTTC
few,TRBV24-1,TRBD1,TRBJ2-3,CATRDDRGTDTQYF,TGTGCCACTAGAGACGACAGGGGCACAGATACGCAGTATTTT
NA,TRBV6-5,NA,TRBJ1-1,CASRDRTNTEAFF,TGTGCCAGCAGGGATAGGACGAACACTGAAGCTTTCTTT
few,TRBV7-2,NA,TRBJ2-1,CASSLRIGRSGRGNEQFF,TGTGCCAGCAGCTTAAGGATCGGTAGATCGGGCCGGGGCAATGAGCAGTTCTTC
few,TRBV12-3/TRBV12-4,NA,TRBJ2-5,CASSLDPQGTQYF,TGTGCCAGCAGTTTAGACCCTCAGGGGACCCAGTACTTC
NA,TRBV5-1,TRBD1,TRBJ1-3,CASSLAPQGARGNTIYF,TGCGCCAGCAGCTTGGCCCCACAGGGGGCGCGTGGAAACACCATATATTTT
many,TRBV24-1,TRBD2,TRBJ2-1,CATSASGGYNEQFF,TGTGCCACCAGTGCTAGCGGGGGCTACAATGAGCAGTTCTTC
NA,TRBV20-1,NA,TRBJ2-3,CSAATPDTQYF,TGCAGTGCTGCAACTCCAGATACGCAGTATTTT
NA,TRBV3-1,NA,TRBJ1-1,CASSQNVNTEAFF,TGTGCCAGCAGCCAAAACGTTAACACTGAAGCTTTCTTT
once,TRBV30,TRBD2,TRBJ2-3,CAWSGTSGRDTQYF,TGTGCCTGGAGTGGGACTAGCGGTCGGGATACGCAGTATTTT
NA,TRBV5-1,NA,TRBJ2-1,CASARTDEQFF,TGCGCCAGCGCTCGGACGGATGAGCAGTTCTTC
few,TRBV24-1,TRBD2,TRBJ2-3,CATSDSLAGVTDTQYF,TGTGCCACCAGTGACTCTCTAGCGGGAGTCACAGATACGCAGTATTTT
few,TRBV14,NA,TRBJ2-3,CASSPVGLGTDTQYF,TGTGCCAGCAGCCCAGTGGGGCTTGGCACAGATACGCAGTATTTT